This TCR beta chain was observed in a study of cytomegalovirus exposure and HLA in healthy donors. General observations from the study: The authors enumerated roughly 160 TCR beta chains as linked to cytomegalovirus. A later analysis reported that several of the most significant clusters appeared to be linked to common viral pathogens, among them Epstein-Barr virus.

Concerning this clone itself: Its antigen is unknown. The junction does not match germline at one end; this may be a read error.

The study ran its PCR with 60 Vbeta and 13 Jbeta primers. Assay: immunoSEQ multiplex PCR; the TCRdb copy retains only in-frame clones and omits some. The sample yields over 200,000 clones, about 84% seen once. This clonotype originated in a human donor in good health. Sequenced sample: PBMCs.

Here the CDR3 DNA reads TGTGCCAACAGCCGTAAAACGGGACAGGGCTACACCTTC. Residues: CANSRKTGQGYTF. V is TRBV7-3 and J is TRBJ1-2, with 7 positions matching TRBD1. This CDR3 spans 13 amino acids. Per the germline V gene, CDR1 is SGHTA and CDR2 is FQGTGA.